This T cell receptor (beta chain) emerged from a study of T cells in pancreatic ductal adenocarcinoma. Whole-study findings and limits: Results skew toward the minority of patients with early-stage disease. Enrichment of CD45RO+ effector over naive T cells in tumors may bias clonality. Unique clonotypes were around 8-fold more numerous in blood than in tumor.

For this clone: Antigen specificity is unknown.

The selected patients with pancreatic ductal adenocarcinoma had surgery but no neoadjuvant therapy. This CDR3 is built from 14 residues. Trimming took 3 bases from V and 3 from J; bases not matched to a gene: 5. CDR1 and CDR2 from the germline V gene are GTSNPN and SVGIG (reference sequence). This table comes from immunoSEQ multiplex PCR, and its TCRdb copy is limited to in-frame clones, with some not included. The table records over 90,000 clones, about 95% of them present only once. This receptor was taken from a human donor with pancreatic ductal adenocarcinoma. Sequencing was performed on PBMCs. The V and J genes are TRBV30 and TRBJ2-3, with 8 bases fitting TRBD2. The CDR3 sequence is CAWRPAGVTDTQYF. DNA for the CDR3: TGTGCCTGGAGGCCAGCGGGAGTAACAGATACGCAGTATTTT.